The sequence of this T cell receptor (beta chain) was determined in a study of shared clonotypes between healthy human individuals. Method: immunoSEQ multiplex PCR; TCRdb's copy keeps in-frame clones and lacks some. Of about 2.3 million clones listed, roughly 92% are singletons. For this clone: This same CDR3 is encoded by further DNA sequences in the sample.

This CDR3 has 13 amino acids. The V gene lost 7 bases and the J gene lost 4 bases, with 13 bases spanning the gap. Germline V CDR1 and CDR2: MDHEN, SYDVKM. Sequenced material: naive CD4+ T cells from PBMCs. Sample subset: CD45RA+ positively selected. This sequence originates from a young man in good health. Some clones in this sample may be carry-over from other donors' samples. The J gene is TRBJ2-5, the V gene TRBV28; the D gene is possibly TRBD2 (5 bases). The CDR3 is CASTSPGRETQYF. The CDR3 nucleotides read TGTGCCAGCACCTCTCCGGGGAGAGAGACCCAGTACTTC.